Given below is one T cell receptor beta chain in context. Generated by immunoSEQ multiplex PCR, the TCRdb table keeps only in-frame clones and is missing some. The sample holds more than 1.2 million clones; roughly 98.5% are singletons and the top ten take around 0.33%. The CDR3 extends over 13 amino acids. Looked up from germline, CDR1 is SGHRS and CDR2 is YFSETQ. Trimming took off 6 bases at V and 2 bases at J, with 10 bases between the two ends. These data come from a study of shared clonotypes between healthy human individuals. The TCR was taken from a man aged 25-40 years in good health. Sequencing was done on a sample of naive CD4+ T cells sorted from blood. Subset denoted: CD45RA+ positively selected. The rearrangement uses TRBV5-1 and TRBJ2-3, with D perhaps TRBD2 (6 bases). The CDR3 reads CASTVAATDTQYF. CDR3 sequence (DNA): TGCGCCAGCACGGTAGCGGCCACAGATACGCAGTATTTT.